This entry lists 3 T cell receptor beta chains sequenced from one sample in a study of cytomegalovirus exposure and HLA in healthy donors. A multiplex PCR was run with 60 Vbeta primers and 13 Jbeta primers. Profiled with immunoSEQ multiplex PCR; TCRdb holds only in-frame clones, not every one. Found here are about 190,000 clones, 74% of them singletons; the top ten hold 2.5% to 4%. The sequenced sample consisted of PBMCs. These receptor sequences come from a woman in her thirties in good health and CMV-seropositive.

The chain uses TRBV6-5 and TRBJ2-1; 12 nucleotides line up with TRBD2. V dropped 6 bases and J dropped 8; count of bases not matched to a gene: 5. This CDR3 has 14 amino acids. Germline CDR1 and CDR2: MNHEY and SVGAGI. The chain's CDR3 is CASSLAGGMYEQFF. The CDR3 coding sequence is TGTGCCAGCAGCCTAGCGGGAGGGATGTATGAGCAGTTCTTC.

The V call is TRBV19, the J call TRBJ2-7; 8 bases are shared with TRBD2. Germline CDR1 is LNHDA and CDR2 is SQIVND (reference sequence). With 3 bases clipped from V and 2 bases from J, the junction kept 6 bases outside the gene matches. The CDR3 totals 15 residues. In DNA, the CDR3 is TGTGCCAGTAGTATTACGACTAGCGTAGCCTACGAGCAGTACTTC. Protein sequence: CASSITTSVAYEQYF.

The chain is built from TRBV19 and TRBJ2-7, with D perhaps TRBD1 (6 bases). V gave up 5 bases and J gave up 0 bases, with 11 bases separating them. The CDR3 sequence is 14 residues long. Germline V lookup: CDR1 LNHDA, CDR2 SQIVND (reference sequence). In DNA, the CDR3 is TGTGCCAGTAGTGGGCAGGGGCTCTCCTACGAGCAGTACTTC. This translates into CASSGQGLSYEQYF. Full variable domain (outside the CDR3, taken from reference TRBV19 and TRBJ2-7): DGGITQSPKYLFRKEGQNVTLSCEQNLNHDAMYWYRQDPGQGLRLIYYSQIVNDFQKGDIAEGYSVSREKKESFPLTVTSAQKNPTAFYLCASSGQGLSYEQYFGPGTRLTVT.